This is a list of T cell receptor beta chains from one sample in a study of CD8+ T cells in alopecia areata. Sequencing was performed with immunoSEQ multiplex PCR; in TCRdb, only in-frame clones are kept and a portion is missing. The sample lists roughly 120,000 clones; less than 70% were seen once. This specimen consisted of CD4+ T cells sorted from blood, obtained at week 24, from a patient treated with tofacitinib. All receptors derive from a human donor with alopecia areata. Both conserved end residues are part of each CDR3. A D gene is named only where the DNA matches it firmly. Not every row has a clone size; where given, it reads once, few, many or a size class.

V	length	size	J	D	CDR3	DNA
TRBV7-9	14	.	TRBJ2-3	.	CASSGRTPTDTQYF	TGTGCCAGCAGCGGCCGGACACCCACAGATACGCAGTATTTT
TRBV29-1	13	.	TRBJ2-5	TRBD2	CSVAAGVQETQYF	TGCAGCGTTGCGGCGGGGGTCCAAGAGACCCAGTACTTC
TRBV27	14	.	TRBJ1-1	TRBD1	CASTYSATGGMTFF	TGTGCCAGCACCTACTCCGCGACAGGGGGGATGACTTTCTTT
TRBV30	18	once	TRBJ1-4	TRBD1	CAWSPRQGSVATNEKLFF	TGTGCCTGGAGTCCTCGACAGGGATCGGTGGCAACTAATGAAAAACTGTTTTTT
TRBV25-1	13	.	TRBJ1-2	TRBD1	CASSADRDYGYTF	TGTGCCAGCAGTGCGGACAGGGACTATGGCTACACCTTC
TRBV29-1	10	.	TRBJ2-1	.	CSVETGYQFF	TGCAGCGTTGAAACAGGGTATCAGTTCTTC
TRBV9	18	.	TRBJ2-3	TRBD2	CASSLGLAVKTSTDTQYF	TGTGCCAGCAGCTTGGGACTAGCGGTGAAAACTAGCACAGATACGCAGTATTTT
TRBV28	11	.	TRBJ1-1	.	CASSRASAAFF	TGTGCCAGCAGTCGAGCCTCCGCAGCTTTCTTT
TRBV29-1	15	few	TRBJ2-3	TRBD2	CSVEIRGGVGDTQYF	TGCAGCGTTGAAATACGGGGGGGCGTCGGAGATACGCAGTATTTT
TRBV5-6	14	.	TRBJ1-4	.	CASSLAWHREKLFF	TGTGCCAGCAGCTTGGCCTGGCACCGAGAAAAACTGTTTTTT
TRBV10-3	13	.	TRBJ2-5	TRBD1	CAIGTGGAETQYF	TGTGCCATCGGAACAGGGGGCGCAGAGACCCAGTACTTC
TRBV29-1	13	.	TRBJ1-4	.	CSVERIANEKLFF	TGCAGCGTTGAAAGGATCGCTAATGAAAAACTGTTTTTT
TRBV2	13	few	TRBJ1-5	.	CASTVLGNQPQHF	TGTGCCAGCACCGTCCTGGGGAATCAGCCCCAGCATTTT
TRBV7-2	16	.	TRBJ1-5	.	CASSRGGGAGNQPQHF	TGTGCCAGCAGCAGAGGCGGGGGCGCGGGGAATCAGCCCCAGCATTTT
TRBV30	11	.	TRBJ1-2	.	CAWAPGVGYTF	TGTGCCTGGGCTCCAGGGGTAGGCTACACCTTC